Below, 29 T cell receptor beta chains from the same sample are listed, as sequenced in a study of blood T cell repertoires in COVID-19. The method was immunoSEQ multiplex PCR; TCRdb's version includes in-frame clones alone and lacks a portion of them. The sample has 250,000 or so clones, approximately 90% seen once. Sequencing was carried out using PBMCs or T cells enriched from blood (not recorded which). These receptors were obtained from a man between 35 and 55 years old who had been exposed to COVID-19.

This chain joins TRBV27 and TRBJ1-5, with D possibly matching TRBD1 (6 bases). The CDR3 contains 14 residues. In germline, CDR1 is MNHEY, CDR2 SMNVEV (reference sequence). Between the trimmed V and J ends, which lost 8 bases and 2 bases, there was a span of 13 bases. The CDR3 region has the DNA TGTGCCAGCGGGAAGACAGGAGGCAATCAGCCCCAGCATTTT. Encoded protein: CASGKTGGNQPQHF.

V and J are TRBV3-1 (or the pseudogene TRBV3-2) and TRBJ2-7, with 11 bases that match TRBD2. The germline V gene encodes CDR1 LGHDT and CDR2 YNNKEL (reference sequence). With 5 bases clipped from V and 3 bases from J, the junction kept 12 bases outside the gene matches. The CDR3 covers 17 residues. The CDR3 reads CASSSTTSGIWGYEQYF. Here the CDR3 DNA reads TGTGCCAGCAGCTCCACGACTAGCGGGATATGGGGCTACGAGCAGTACTTC.

A single count supports this clone. The chain recombines TRBV30 with TRBJ2-7; 8 bases are a match to TRBD1. The CDR3 spans 15 residues. Germline CDR1 reads GTSNPN; CDR2 reads SVGIG (reference sequence). With 5 bases clipped from V and 3 bases from J, the junction kept 12 bases outside the gene matches. The CDR3 sequence is CAWALTGGLIYEQYF. In DNA form, the CDR3 reads TGTGCCTGGGCCTTAACAGGGGGTTTAATCTACGAGCAGTACTTC.

The rearrangement uses TRBV2 and TRBJ1-1; 7 bases align to TRBD1. After removal of 4 bases from V and 3 bases from J, the junction contained 5 bases not matched to a gene. The germline V gene has CDR1 SNHLY and CDR2 FYNNEI. The CDR3 totals 14 residues. The CDR3 nucleotides are TGTGCCAGCAGTGTTGACAGGGTGGACACTGAAGCTTTCTTT. This sequence encodes CASSVDRVDTEAFF.

The chain couples TRBV7-2 to TRBJ1-2, with D possibly matching TRBD1 (5 bases). V lost 7 bases, J lost 5 bases, and 17 bases lay in between. Germline CDR1 and CDR2: SGHTA and FQGNSA. This CDR3 has 14 amino acids. The CDR3 here is CASTTREGTYGYTF. The CDR3 DNA follows: TGTGCCAGCACCACTAGGGAGGGGACTTATGGCTACACCTTC.

The chain has TRBV4-1 and TRBJ2-7; possibly TRBD2 for D (6 bases). The CDR3 is 15 amino acids. Trimming shortened V by 3 bases and J by 4 bases, and 16 bases separated the two germline ends. Germline V gives CDR1 MGHRA, CDR2 YSYEKL. The CDR3 region has the DNA TGCGCCAGCAGCCAGCCGCGGGACTCAATATACGAGCAGTACTTC. Translation gives CASSQPRDSIYEQYF.

The chain combines TRBV10-3 with TRBJ2-7; 9 positions match TRBD1. V shed 10 bases and J 4 bases; nucleotides not matched to a gene: 14. Germline V lookup: CDR1 ENHRY, CDR2 SYGVKD. The CDR3 runs 15 residues. CDR3 sequence (DNA): TGTGCCACCACTAACCGGGACAGGGAAATTTACGAGCAGTACTTC. This translates into CATTNRDREIYEQYF.

The chain carries TRBV28 and TRBJ1-1, with D maybe TRBD1 (6 bases). The length of the CDR3 is 14 residues. The germline V gene has CDR1 MDHEN and CDR2 SYDVKM. Trimming pared 6 bases from V and 1 base from J, leaving 12 bases between. The chain's CDR3 is CASRYRVKNTEAFF. The CDR3 DNA is TGTGCCAGCAGGTACAGGGTAAAGAACACTGAAGCTTTCTTT.

The chain recombines TRBV7-8 with TRBJ1-6; D is ambiguous. CDR1 and CDR2 from the germline V gene are SGHVS and FQNEAQ. This CDR3 contains 14 residues. The V gene lost 2 bases and the J gene lost 10 bases, with 12 bases spanning the gap. The CDR3 region is CASSLSARRSPLHF. CDR3 DNA: TGTGCCAGCAGCTTATCGGCGAGGAGGTCACCCCTCCACTTT. Full variable domain (rest looked up from reference TRBV7-8 and TRBJ1-6): GAGVSQSPRYKVAKRGQDVALRCDPISGHVSLFWYQQALGQGPEFLTYFQNEAQLDKSGLPSDRFFAERPEGSVSTLKIQRTQQEDSAVYLCASSLSARRSPLHFGNGTRLTVT.

The V and J genes are TRBV21-1 and TRBJ2-2; the table calls TRBD2, which could not be checked here. TRBV21-1 is a documented pseudogene. There are 17 residues in the CDR3. In DNA form, the CDR3 reads TGTGCCAGCAGCAAGGGATGGACTAGTCGGAGCACCGGGGAGCTGTTTTTT. Encoded protein: CASSKGWTSRSTGELFF.

The V and J genes are TRBV4-1 and TRBJ2-1; no clear D gene. Looked up from germline, CDR1 is MGHRA and CDR2 is YSYEKL. This CDR3 is 12 amino acids long. Trimming shortened V by 4 bases and J by 12 bases, and 13 bases separated the two germline ends. CDR3 nucleotides: TGCGCCAGCAGCCCCATCCGTGAGAGGCAGTTCTTC. Amino acids: CASSPIRERQFF.

This clone was seen once. The chain links TRBV4-1 to TRBJ1-1, with a weak D call TRBD1 (5 bases). The CDR3 length is 13 residues. Trimming took 8 bases from V and 1 from J, leaving 11 bases between them. Looked up from germline, CDR1 is MGHRA and CDR2 is YSYEKL. The CDR3 region has the DNA TGCGCCAGCTCTAGGGGTGAGAACACTGAAGCTTTCTTT. Its protein is CASSRGENTEAFF.

The V gene is TRBV6-6, the J gene TRBJ2-7; D perhaps matches TRBD2 (6 bases). This CDR3 comprises 14 residues. V lost 4 bases, J lost 3 bases, and 13 bases lay in between. Germline lookup yields CDR1 MNHNY and CDR2 SVGAGI (reference sequence). The CDR3 region has the DNA TGTGCCAGCAGTTCCCTTGGGGGGTACTACGAGCAGTACTTC. It codes for CASSSLGGYYEQYF.

The chain recombines TRBV6-5 with TRBJ2-7; 10 nucleotides align to TRBD2. Germline V gives CDR1 MNHEY, CDR2 SVGAGI. This CDR3 has 14 amino acids. Germline trimming cut 7 bases from V and 2 bases from J; bases unmatched to any gene: 5. The CDR3 loop is CASKKAGGAYEQYF. The CDR3 nucleotides are TGTGCCAGCAAGAAAGCGGGAGGGGCCTACGAGCAGTACTTC.

This chain joins TRBV5-1 and TRBJ1-2; 9 bases match TRBD1. Germline V lookup: CDR1 SGHRS, CDR2 YFSETQ. The CDR3 runs 20 residues. V lost 4 bases and J lost 5; bases outside the gene matches: 24. CDR3 in DNA: TGCGCCAGCAGCGGGCAGTTTTTTAAGATGGACCGGGACAGGGATTATGGCTACACCTTC. Amino acids: CASSGQFFKMDRDRDYGYTF.

The V call is TRBV12-5, the J call TRBJ2-1; D is perhaps TRBD2 (6 bases). The CDR3 length is 11 residues. The V gene lost 6 bases and the J gene lost 9 bases, with 9 bases spanning the gap. CDR1 and CDR2 from the germline V gene are LGHNT and FRNRAP. The CDR3 sequence is CASGGGAEQFF. In DNA form, the CDR3 reads TGTGCTAGTGGAGGCGGGGCTGAGCAGTTCTTC. The full variable domain, rest sourced from reference TRBV12-5 and TRBJ2-1, is DARVTQTPRHKVTEMGQEVTMRCQPILGHNTVFWYRQTMMQGLELLAYFRNRAPLDDSGMPKDRFSAEMPDATLATLKIQPSEPRDSAVYFCASGGGAEQFFGPGTRLTVL.

The CDR3 is CASSLAALTDTQYF. CDR3 in DNA: TGTGCCAGCAGCTTAGCGGCCCTGACAGATACGCAGTATTTT. The J gene is TRBJ2-3, the V gene TRBV7-2; no reliable D call. Germline V gene data show CDR1 as SGHTA and CDR2 as FQGNSA. Trimming pared 0 bases from V and 3 bases from J, leaving 7 bases between. This CDR3 region has 14 residues.

The chain recombines TRBV5-1 with TRBJ1-5, with a tentative D call TRBD1 (6 bases). This CDR3 is built from 13 residues. V lost 2 bases and J lost 6, with 9 bases in between. Germline-derived CDR1 and CDR2 are SGHRS and YFSETQ. CDR3 nucleotides: TGCGCCAGCAGCTTTAGGGGGGGTCAGCCCCAGCATTTT. It codes for CASSFRGGQPQHF.

This clone turned up a few times. V is TRBV6-5 and J is TRBJ2-3, with 9 bases matching TRBD2. Germline CDR1 MNHEY, CDR2 SVGAGI. The CDR3 covers 15 residues. With V trimmed by 7 bases and J by 5 bases, 10 bases remained unmatched. CDR3 loop: CASTGREGREDTQYF. CDR3 nucleotides: TGTGCCAGCACCGGGCGGGAGGGCCGCGAAGATACGCAGTATTTT.

The CDR3 DNA reads TGTGCCAGCAGTTACGGAAAACCGAGACAGGGAATCCACCAAGAGACCCAGTACTTC. Amino acids: CASSYGKPRQGIHQETQYF. This sequence joins TRBV6-2 or TRBV6-3 and TRBJ2-5, with 7 bases that match TRBD1. The germline gives CDR1 MNHEY, CDR2 SVGEGT. J lost 0 bases, V lost 2 bases, and 15 bases had no gene match. The CDR3 spans 19 residues.

J is TRBJ2-2 and V is TRBV13; no reliable D call. The CDR3 extends over 15 amino acids. V shed 5 bases and J shed 1 base, with 11 bases lying between them. The germline V gene has CDR1 PRHDT and CDR2 FYEKMQ (reference sequence). Here the CDR3 reads CASSAADWNTGELFF. DNA for the CDR3: TGTGCCAGCAGCGCTGCCGACTGGAACACCGGGGAGCTGTTTTTT.

This clone was observed once. V is TRBV13 and J is TRBJ1-2; 8 positions match TRBD1. Trimming took 5 bases from V and 4 from J; bases not matched to a gene: 6. CDR1 is PRHDT and CDR2 is FYEKMQ in the germline V gene (reference sequence). This CDR3 has 14 amino acids. The CDR3 region is CASSPQGAIYGYTF. The CDR3 nucleotides read TGTGCCAGCAGCCCCCAGGGGGCAATCTATGGCTACACCTTC.

This clone was seen a handful of times. The chain joins TRBV12-3 or TRBV12-4 to TRBJ1-4; no clear D. The CDR3 runs 11 residues. Trimming cost V 6 bases and J 4 bases, with 3 bases left between them. Here the CDR3 DNA reads TGTGCCAGCAGCCTTAATGAAAAACTGTTTTTT. This encodes CASSLNEKLFF.

The chain couples TRBV19 to TRBJ1-5; a weak D match, TRBD1 (5 bases). This CDR3 contains 17 residues. Per the germline V gene, CDR1 is LNHDA and CDR2 is SQIVND (reference sequence). Trimming cost V 0 bases and J 6 bases, with 18 bases left between them. The CDR3, as DNA: TGTGCCAGTAGTATAGATCGGAGGGGAGCCCCGGTTCAGCCCCAGCATTTT. Amino acid sequence: CASSIDRRGAPVQPQHF.

V gene TRBV29-1 combines with J gene TRBJ2-5; weak D call: TRBD2 (6 bases). Between the trimmed V and J ends, which lost 0 bases and 2 bases, there was a span of 16 bases. CDR1 and CDR2 from the germline V gene are SQVTM and ANQGSEA. CDR3 length: 16 residues. CDR3 coding DNA: TGCAGCGTTGAAGATAGTTTCGGGCGGGAACAAGAGACCCAGTACTTC. Amino acids: CSVEDSFGREQETQYF.

The chain recombines TRBV12-3 or TRBV12-4 with TRBJ1-3, with a tentative D call TRBD1 (5 bases). Trimming removed 4 bases at V and 4 bases at J, with 5 bases between. The CDR3 covers 12 residues. The CDR3 here is CASSWTGNTIYF. The DNA for the CDR3 is TGTGCCAGCAGTTGGACAGGAAACACCATATATTTT.

V gene TRBV6-2 or TRBV6-3 combines with J gene TRBJ2-4; 7 bases align to TRBD2. Germline assignment: CDR1 MNHEY and CDR2 SVGEGT. CDR3 length: 16 residues. J gave up 0 bases and V 2 bases, and 4 bases lay outside the gene matches. Written as DNA, the CDR3 is TGTGCCAGCAGTTACCCGGGAGGTCCAGCCAAAAACATTCAGTACTTC. Protein product: CASSYPGGPAKNIQYF.

This clone appeared once. The rearrangement joins TRBV5-1 to TRBJ1-5; D is possibly TRBD1 (5 bases). The CDR3 is 14 amino acids. CDR1 SGHRS and CDR2 YFSETQ come from the germline V gene. V lost 0 bases and J 4 bases, leaving 8 bases between the germline ends. The CDR3 region is CASSLAGGNQPQHF. The CDR3 coding sequence is TGCGCCAGCAGCTTGGCTGGGGGGAATCAGCCCCAGCATTTT.

V usage is TRBV28 and J usage is TRBJ2-2; TRBD2 matches 7 bases. This CDR3 is 14 amino acids long. V dropped 10 bases and J dropped 7; count of bases not matched to a gene: 12. The germline V gene has CDR1 MDHEN and CDR2 SYDVKM. CDR3 region: CATSGIFTGGELFF. The CDR3 DNA sequence: TGTGCCACAAGCGGGATATTTACGGGCGGGGAGCTGTTTTTT.